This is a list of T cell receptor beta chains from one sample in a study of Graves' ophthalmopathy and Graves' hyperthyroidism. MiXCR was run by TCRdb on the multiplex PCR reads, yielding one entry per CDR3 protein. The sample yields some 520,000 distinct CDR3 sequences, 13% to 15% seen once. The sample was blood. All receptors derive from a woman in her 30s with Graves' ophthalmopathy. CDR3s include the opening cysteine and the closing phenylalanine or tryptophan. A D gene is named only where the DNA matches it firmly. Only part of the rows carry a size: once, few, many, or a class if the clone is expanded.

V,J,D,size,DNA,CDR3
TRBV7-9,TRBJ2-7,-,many,TGTGCCAGCAGCTTATCCAGCGAGATTTCCTACGAGCAGTACTTC,CASSLSSEISYEQYF
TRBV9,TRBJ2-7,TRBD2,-,TGTGCCAGCAGCGTATCTAGCGGGCACATGTACGAGCAGTACTTC,CASSVSSGHMYEQYF
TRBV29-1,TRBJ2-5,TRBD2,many,TGCAGCGTTGACCCTAGCGGGGGGGGAATAGAGACCCAGTACTTC,CSVDPSGGGIETQYF
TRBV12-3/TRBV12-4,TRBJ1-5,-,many,TGTGCCAGCAGTTTCATGACAGGCAGCAATCAGCCCCAGCATTTT,CASSFMTGSNQPQHF
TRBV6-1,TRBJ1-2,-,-,TGTGCCAGCAGTGAAGGAGGCAGGGTAATCTATGGCTACACCTTC,CASSEGGRVIYGYTF
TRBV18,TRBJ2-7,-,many,TGTGCCAGCTCCCCCCCCGGGCAGGGACGCTACGAGCAGTACTTC,CASSPPGQGRYEQYF
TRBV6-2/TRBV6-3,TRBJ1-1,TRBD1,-,TGTGCCAGCAGTTACTCGCGGGCGACAGGGATGAACACTGAAGCTTTCTTT,CASSYSRATGMNTEAFF
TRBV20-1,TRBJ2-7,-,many,TGCAGTGCTAGAGCCGGGTCCTACGAGCAGTACTTC,CSARAGSYEQYF
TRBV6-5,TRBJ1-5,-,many,TGTGCCAGCAGGCGACTGGGCCCGGGGTCCAATCAGCCCCAGCATTTT,CASRRLGPGSNQPQHF
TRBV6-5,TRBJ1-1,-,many,TGTGCCAGCGGACAGTACTCTGAAGCTTTCTTT,CASGQYSEAFF
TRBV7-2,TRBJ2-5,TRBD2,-,TGTGCCAGCCGACTAGCGGGGGGGTCCTGGGAGACCCAGTACTTC,CASRLAGGSWETQYF
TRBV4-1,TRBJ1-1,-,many,TGCGCCAGCAGCCAAGTGTCCACCCCAAGGGACACTGAAGCTTTCTTT,CASSQVSTPRDTEAFF
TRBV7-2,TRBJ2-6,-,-,TGTGCCAGCAGTGTAACAGGGGCCAACGTCCTGACTTTC,CASSVTGANVLTF
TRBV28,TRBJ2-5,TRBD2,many,TGTGCCAGCAGCCCTTGGACCCTAGCGGGAGGGCCGCAGACCCAGTACTTC,CASSPWTLAGGPQTQYF
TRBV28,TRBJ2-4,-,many,TGTGCCAGCAGTTTCAGGCAGTCAAACATTCAGTACTTC,CASSFRQSNIQYF
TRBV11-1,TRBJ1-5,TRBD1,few,TGTGCCAGCAGCTTGACAGGGGGCTGGGGCAATCAGCCCCAGCATTTT,CASSLTGGWGNQPQHF
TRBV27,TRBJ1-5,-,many,TGTGCCAGCAGTCCGGGGACCGACAATCAGCCCCAGCATTTT,CASSPGTDNQPQHF
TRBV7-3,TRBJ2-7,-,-,TGTGCCAGCAGCTCGACTACGGTGGGCGAGCAGTACTTC,CASSSTTVGEQYF
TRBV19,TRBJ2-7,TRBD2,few,TGTGCCAGTAGTATTTCTAGCGGTCGGCAGTACTTC,CASSISSGRQYF
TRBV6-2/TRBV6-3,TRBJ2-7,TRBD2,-,TGTGCCAGCACCAGAGCGGGGGGCCGCGAGCAGTACTTC,CASTRAGGREQYF
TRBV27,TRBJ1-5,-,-,TGTGCCAGCAGTTGGGGGGCGAATCAGCCCCAGCATTTT,CASSWGANQPQHF
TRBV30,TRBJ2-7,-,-,TGTGCCTGGAGTGTGGGGGGCAACTACGAGCAGTACTTC,CAWSVGGNYEQYF
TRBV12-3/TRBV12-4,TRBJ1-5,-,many,TGTGCCAGCAGTCATACAGGGCCTCAGCATTTT,CASSHTGPQHF
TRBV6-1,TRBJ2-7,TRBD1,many,TGTGCCAGCACCTTGGACAGGGACTACGAGCAGTACTTC,CASTLDRDYEQYF
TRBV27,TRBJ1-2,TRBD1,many,TGTGCCAGCAGTTCAGGAACGACAGGGTCTAACTATGGCTACACCTTC,CASSSGTTGSNYGYTF
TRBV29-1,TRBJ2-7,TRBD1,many,TGCAGCGCCATCGGGACAGGGAGGAACTACGAGCAGTACTTC,CSAIGTGRNYEQYF
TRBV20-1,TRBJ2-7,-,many,TGCAGTGCTAGAGATTGGAACGAGCAGTACTTC,CSARDWNEQYF
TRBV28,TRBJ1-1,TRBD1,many,TGTGCCAGCAGCTATACCATCAGGGGGGGTAGGACTGAAGCTTTCTTT,CASSYTIRGGRTEAFF
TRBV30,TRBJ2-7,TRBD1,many,TGTGCCTGGAGCCGGACAGGGGGGACCTACGAGCAGTACTTC,CAWSRTGGTYEQYF
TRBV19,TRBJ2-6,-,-,TGTGCCAGTAGTATCAAGAGTTCTGGGGCCAACGTCCTGACTTTC,CASSIKSSGANVLTF
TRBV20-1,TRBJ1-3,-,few,TGCAGTGCTAGTCGGCAATCCTCTGGAAACACCATATATTTT,CSASRQSSGNTIYF
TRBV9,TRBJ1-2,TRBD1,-,TGTGCCAGCAGCATAACAGGGGGCGCAGACTATGGCTACACCTTC,CASSITGGADYGYTF
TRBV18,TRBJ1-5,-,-,TGTGCCAGCTCACCTGATCCTAGGGGGACCATCCAGCCCCAGCATTTT,CASSPDPRGTIQPQHF
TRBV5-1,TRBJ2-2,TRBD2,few,TGCGCCAGCAGGTTTGGACTAGCGGGATCCGGGGAGCTGTTTTTT,CASRFGLAGSGELFF
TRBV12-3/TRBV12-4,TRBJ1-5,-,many,TGTGCCAGCAGCCTTGCGGATAGCAATCAGCCCCAGCATTTT,CASSLADSNQPQHF
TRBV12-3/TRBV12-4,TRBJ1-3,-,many,TGTGCCAGCAGTAAGGACCTATCAACGCGCTCTGGAAACACCATATATTTT,CASSKDLSTRSGNTIYF
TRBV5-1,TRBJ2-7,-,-,TGCGCCAGCAGCGTCGCAGGTAGACCCTACGAGCAGTACTTC,CASSVAGRPYEQYF
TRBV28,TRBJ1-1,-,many,TGTGCCAGCAGTTTAACCAGGGGTAACACTGGAGCTTTCTTT,CASSLTRGNTGAFF
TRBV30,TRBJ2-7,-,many,TGTGCCTGGAGCCCAATCATGGGGCCCCGGGGAAGCTCCTACGAGCAGTACTTC,CAWSPIMGPRGSSYEQYF
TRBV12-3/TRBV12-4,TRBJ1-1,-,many,TGTGCCAGCAGCCTGACCAAGAACACTGAAGCTTTCTTT,CASSLTKNTEAFF
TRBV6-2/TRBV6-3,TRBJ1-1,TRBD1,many,TGTGCCAGCGGCACAGGGGGCGAAGACACTGAAGCTTTCTTT,CASGTGGEDTEAFF
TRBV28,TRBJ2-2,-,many,TGTGCCAGCAGTTTACGGGCCAGTCCCGGGGAGCTGTTTTTT,CASSLRASPGELFF
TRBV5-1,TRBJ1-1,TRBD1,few,TGCGCCAGCAGCTTGGGAGGGACAGGAAGAGGCAGGATTACTGAAGCTTTCTTT,CASSLGGTGRGRITEAFF
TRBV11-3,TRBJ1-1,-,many,TGTGCCAGCAGTTTGGCCGCGAACACTGAAGCTTTCTTT,CASSLAANTEAFF
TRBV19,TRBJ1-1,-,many,TGTGCCAGTTCCAGAATACTAAGGAACACTGAAGCTTTCTTT,CASSRILRNTEAFF
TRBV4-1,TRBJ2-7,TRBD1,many,TGCGCCAGCAGCCAGATGGGACAGGGATTTTACGAGCAGTACTTC,CASSQMGQGFYEQYF
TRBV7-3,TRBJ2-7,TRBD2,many,TGTGCCAGCAGCGTCCTACCGGGACTAGCGGGACTCTCCTACGAGCAGTACTTC,CASSVLPGLAGLSYEQYF
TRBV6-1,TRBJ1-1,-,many,TGTGCCAGCAGTCCGGGACGAGTGAACACTGAAGCTTTCTTT,CASSPGRVNTEAFF
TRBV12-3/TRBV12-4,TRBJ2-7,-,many,TGTGCCAGCAGCTCCCAGTTTGGGAGCTCCTACGAGCAGTACTTC,CASSSQFGSSYEQYF
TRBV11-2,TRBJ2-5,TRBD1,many,TGTGCCAGCAGCTATCGAGGGACAGCTCAAGAGACCCAGTACTTC,CASSYRGTAQETQYF
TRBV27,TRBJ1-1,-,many,TGTGCCAGCAGTGTTTGGGGAGCCACTGAAGCTTTCTTT,CASSVWGATEAFF
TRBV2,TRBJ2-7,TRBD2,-,TGTGCCAGCAGTGAGGTTCTAGCGGGGGGCCTCGAATACGAGCAGTACTTC,CASSEVLAGGLEYEQYF
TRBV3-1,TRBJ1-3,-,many,TGTGCCAGCAGCGGTTACACACAGGGTTTGAATGGAAACACCATATATTTT,CASSGYTQGLNGNTIYF
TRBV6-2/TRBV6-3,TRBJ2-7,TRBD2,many,TGTGCCAGCAGCCTCGTTAGGGGAGGGTCCTACGAGCAGTACTTC,CASSLVRGGSYEQYF
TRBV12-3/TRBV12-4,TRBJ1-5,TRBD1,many,TGTGCCAGCAGTACGGGACAGAGAAATCAGCCCCAGCATTTT,CASSTGQRNQPQHF
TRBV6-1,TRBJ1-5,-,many,TGTGCCAGCAGTGAAGCTTACGGGACGGGACTCAATCAGCCCCAGCATTTT,CASSEAYGTGLNQPQHF
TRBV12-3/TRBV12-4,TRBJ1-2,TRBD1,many,TGTGCCAGCAGTCAATCCGGGACAGCTAACTATGGCTACACCTTC,CASSQSGTANYGYTF